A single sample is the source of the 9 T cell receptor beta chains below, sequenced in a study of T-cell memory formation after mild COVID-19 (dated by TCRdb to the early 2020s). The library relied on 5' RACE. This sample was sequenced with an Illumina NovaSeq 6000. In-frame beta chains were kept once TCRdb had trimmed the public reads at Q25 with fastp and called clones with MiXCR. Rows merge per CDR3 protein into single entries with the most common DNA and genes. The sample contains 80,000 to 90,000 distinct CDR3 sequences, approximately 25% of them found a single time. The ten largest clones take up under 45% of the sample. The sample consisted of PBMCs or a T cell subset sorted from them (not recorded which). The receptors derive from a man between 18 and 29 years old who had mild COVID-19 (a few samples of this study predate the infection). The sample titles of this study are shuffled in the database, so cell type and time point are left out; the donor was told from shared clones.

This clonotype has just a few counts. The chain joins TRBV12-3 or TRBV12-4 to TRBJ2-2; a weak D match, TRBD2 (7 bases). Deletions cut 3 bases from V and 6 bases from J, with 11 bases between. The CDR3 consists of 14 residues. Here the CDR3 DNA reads TGTGCCAGCAGTTTGGGGGGGCCCGCCGGGGAGCTGTTTTTT. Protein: CASSLGGPAGELFF.

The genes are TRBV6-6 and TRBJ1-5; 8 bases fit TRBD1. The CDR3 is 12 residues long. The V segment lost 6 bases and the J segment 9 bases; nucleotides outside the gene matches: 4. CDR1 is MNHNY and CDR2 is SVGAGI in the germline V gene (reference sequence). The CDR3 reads CASSYRGGPQHF. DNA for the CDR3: TGTGCCAGCAGCTACAGGGGGGGGCCCCAGCATTTT.

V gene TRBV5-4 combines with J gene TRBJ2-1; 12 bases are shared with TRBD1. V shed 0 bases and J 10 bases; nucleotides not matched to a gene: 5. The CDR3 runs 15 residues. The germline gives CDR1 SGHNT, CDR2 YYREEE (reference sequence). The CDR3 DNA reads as TGTGCCAGCAGCTTGGGGGACAGGGGGCCTCGGGAGCAGTTCTTC. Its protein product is CASSLGDRGPREQFF. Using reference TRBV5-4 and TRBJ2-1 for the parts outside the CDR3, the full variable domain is ETGVTQSPTHLIKTRGQQVTLRCSSQSGHNTVSWYQQALGQGPQFIFQYYREEENGRGNFPPRFSGLQFPNYSSELNVNALELDDSALYLCASSLGDRGPREQFFGPGTRLTVL.

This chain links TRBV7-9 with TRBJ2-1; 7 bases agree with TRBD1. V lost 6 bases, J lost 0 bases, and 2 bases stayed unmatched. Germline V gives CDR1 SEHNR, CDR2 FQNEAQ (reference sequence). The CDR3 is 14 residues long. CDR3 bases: TGTGCCAGCAGATCAGGGGGCTCCTACAATGAGCAGTTCTTC. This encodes CASRSGGSYNEQFF.

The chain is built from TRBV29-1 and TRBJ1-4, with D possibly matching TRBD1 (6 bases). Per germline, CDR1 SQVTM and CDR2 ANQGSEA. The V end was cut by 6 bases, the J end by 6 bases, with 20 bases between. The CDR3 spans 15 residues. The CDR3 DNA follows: TGCAGCGTCGTACAGGGACAAGCTCCCTATGAAAAACTGTTTTTT. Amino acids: CSVVQGQAPYEKLFF.

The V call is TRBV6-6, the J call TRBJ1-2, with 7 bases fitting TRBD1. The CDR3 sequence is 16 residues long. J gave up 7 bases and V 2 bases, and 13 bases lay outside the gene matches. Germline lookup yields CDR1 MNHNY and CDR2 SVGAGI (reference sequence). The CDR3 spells CASSYRRGRTSPGYTF. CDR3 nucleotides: TGTGCCAGCAGTTACCGGAGGGGGCGCACCTCTCCTGGCTACACCTTC.

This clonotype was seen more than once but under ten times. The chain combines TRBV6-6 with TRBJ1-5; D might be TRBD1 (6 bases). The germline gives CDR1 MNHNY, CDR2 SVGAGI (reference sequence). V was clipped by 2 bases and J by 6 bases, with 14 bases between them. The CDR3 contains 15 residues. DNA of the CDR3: TGTGCCAGCAGTTACCCGGGGGAAGGGGGTCAGCCCCAGCATTTT. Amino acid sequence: CASSYPGEGGQPQHF.

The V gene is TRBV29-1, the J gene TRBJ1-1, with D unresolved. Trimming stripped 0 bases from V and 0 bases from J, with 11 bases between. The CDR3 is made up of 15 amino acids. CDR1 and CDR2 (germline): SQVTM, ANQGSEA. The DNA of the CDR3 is TGCAGCGTTGAAGATCTAAGGGTTATGAACACTGAAGCTTTCTTT. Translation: CSVEDLRVMNTEAFF.

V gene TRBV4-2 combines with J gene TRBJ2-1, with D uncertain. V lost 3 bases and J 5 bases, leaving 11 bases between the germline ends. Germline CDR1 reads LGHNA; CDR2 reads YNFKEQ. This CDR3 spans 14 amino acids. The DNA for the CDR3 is TGTGCCAGCAGCCAGTCGCTAGAGAACAATGAGCAGTTCTTC. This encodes CASSQSLENNEQFF.